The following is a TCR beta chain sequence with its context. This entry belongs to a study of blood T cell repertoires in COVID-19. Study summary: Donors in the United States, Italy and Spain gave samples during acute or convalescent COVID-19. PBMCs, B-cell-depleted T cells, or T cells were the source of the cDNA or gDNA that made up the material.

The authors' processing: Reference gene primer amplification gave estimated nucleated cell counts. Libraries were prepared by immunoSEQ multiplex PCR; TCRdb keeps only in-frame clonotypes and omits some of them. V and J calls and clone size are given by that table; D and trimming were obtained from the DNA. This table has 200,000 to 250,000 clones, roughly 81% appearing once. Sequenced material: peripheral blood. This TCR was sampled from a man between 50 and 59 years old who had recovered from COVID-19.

CDR3 sequence reads: CASSSGTGVHEQYF. In DNA, the CDR3 is TGTGCCAGCAGCTCCGGGACAGGGGTCCACGAGCAGTACTTC. V gene TRBV27 combines with J gene TRBJ2-7, with 10 bases lining up with TRBD1. The CDR3 is made up of 14 amino acids. Germline V gene data show CDR1 as MNHEY and CDR2 as SMNVEV (reference sequence). The V and J ends lost 6 bases and 5 bases, in that order; junction bases with no gene match: 7.